This T cell receptor beta chain appears in the sequencing data of a study of response to subunit inactivated influenza vaccine. This clonotype was detected only a few times. TCRdb passed the RT-PCR reads through MiXCR, listing each CDR3 protein once. The sample has a few hundred thousand distinct CDR3 sequences, over 9% seen once. V was clipped by 4 bases and J by 9 bases; unmatched bases: 11. The length of the CDR3 is 15 residues. The germline gives CDR1 SGHRS, CDR2 YFSETQ. These data were also reused for a study on T cells expressing NK-cell markers. From that study: TCR beta cDNA was made by 5'RACE template switching with UMIs. Sequenced donors, eight in total, included seven who were HCMV-seropositive and one who was seronegative.

The source was PBMCs from blood, collected on the day of vaccination. This chain links TRBV5-1 with TRBJ2-1; 9 bases match TRBD2. This receptor was obtained from a man aged 50-60 years who received an inactivated influenza vaccine. The CDR3 sequence is CASSNSGTSFVEQFF. CDR3 bases: TGCGCCAGCAGCAACTCCGGGACTAGCTTTGTTGAGCAGTTCTTC.